These T cell receptor beta chains were read from a single sample in a study of T cell responses to AZD1222 COVID-19 vaccine. This table comes from immunoSEQ multiplex PCR, and its TCRdb copy is limited to in-frame clones, with some not included. The sample lists tens of thousands of clones, around 89% occurring once. The source was peripheral blood, collected on day 0 of MenACWY control vaccination. The receptors here all came from an adult in good health. CDR3s leave out the opening cysteine and the closing phenylalanine or tryptophan.

V,J,CDR3
TRBV6-2/TRBV6-3,TRBJ2-7,ASSYPNYEQY
TRBV7-2,TRBJ2-3,ASSQPTAGPLGDTQY
TRBV28,TRBJ2-1,ASSLRVDNEQF
TRBV4-3,TRBJ1-4,ASSQVGRGNEKLF
TRBV5-1,TRBJ2-3,ASSSAGTSGSTDTQY
TRBV5-1,TRBJ2-1,ASSLTGDYNEQF
TRBV5-1,TRBJ2-7,ASSLGPSGSSYEQY
TRBV7-3,TRBJ2-2,ASSAYITGELF
TRBV5-6,TRBJ1-2,ASSPGGNYGYT
TRBV5-4,TRBJ2-7,ASSLGPVSYEQY
TRBV7-9,TRBJ1-2,ASSLKVAGFTTDGYT
TRBV5-4,TRBJ1-3,ASSGTGKGNTIY
TRBV30,TRBJ1-1,AWTKTGRQGRAF
TRBV4-2,TRBJ1-1,ASRPPWADTEAF
TRBV10-3,TRBJ1-6,AINTGGSGGGSPLH
TRBV10-2,TRBJ2-7,ASSRFRGYEQY
TRBV3-1/TRBV3-2,TRBJ2-6,ASSHGGWEIRDRGSSGANVLT
TRBV18,TRBJ2-7,ASSPDTYEQY
TRBV9,TRBJ1-5,ASSVGSGDQPQH
TRBV4-3,TRBJ1-4,ASSRGDVEKLF
TRBV9,TRBJ1-3,ASSQGSSGNTIY
TRBV7-2,TRBJ2-2,ASSLSGRANTGELF
TRBV19,TRBJ2-3,ASSRGRYTDTQY
TRBV19,TRBJ1-5,ASSLAGGDQPQH
TRBV7-2,TRBJ2-5,ASSLRTSRETQY
TRBV5-1,TRBJ2-2,ASSFSDNTGELF
TRBV28,TRBJ2-7,ASSPFARSSYEQY
TRBV11-1,TRBJ2-7,ASSSPGQRFYEQY
TRBV5-4,TRBJ1-6,ASGSAGGQNNSPLH
TRBV19,TRBJ2-5,ASSISRASQETQY
TRBV6-2/TRBV6-3,TRBJ2-3,ASSYSHHSDTQY
TRBV28,TRBJ1-2,ASSFAAADLYGYT
TRBV2,TRBJ1-3,ASGLISGNTIY
TRBV6-5,TRBJ2-7,ASRGDRGRYEQY
TRBV6-4,TRBJ2-1,ASSEKVAGDPEQF
TRBV18,TRBJ1-2,ASSPPGPPTGAIYGYT
TRBV6-5,TRBJ2-7,ASSPTGPSEQY
TRBV5-4,TRBJ2-1,ASSLTLAGGYNEQF
TRBV11-2,TRBJ2-7,ASSLGSLSYEQY
TRBV7-9,TRBJ2-1,ASRGSGTVNEQF
TRBV19,TRBJ2-1,ATQDLLSSYNEQF
TRBV10-1,TRBJ2-3,ASSDFPGQGATDTQY
TRBV7-2,TRBJ1-5,ASSLAGGELQPQH
TRBV30,TRBJ2-1,AWSVFGGSYNEQF
TRBV5-4,TRBJ2-1,ASSSLREGPNEQF
TRBV27,TRBJ1-5,ASSLGDGQPQH
TRBV2,TRBJ2-3,ASRNREDTQY
TRBV20-1,TRBJ2-7,SASYTRDRGH
TRBV9,TRBJ2-7,ASSVFAGESGEQY
TRBV5-1,TRBJ2-3,ASSLLQGVEGTDTQY
TRBV14,TRBJ2-1,ASSPTLNEQF
TRBV24-1,TRBJ2-3,AAGGGPTDTQY
TRBV9,TRBJ1-5,ASSVEGNSNQPQH
TRBV11-2,TRBJ1-1,ASRIIQGRNTEAF
TRBV5-4,TRBJ2-7,ASSSGYEQY
TRBV18,TRBJ1-2,ASSPKGETGYT
TRBV7-9,TRBJ2-3,ASSLDRWLTDTQY
TRBV7-9,TRBJ1-1,ASSFALDTEAF